Detailed here is one T cell receptor (beta chain). The data derive from a study of human T cells and chemical hapten exposure. Study summary: Chiefly female patients presented with alopecia areata, totalis or universalis.

Sample time point: pre-sensitization, week 0. The treatment is: therapeutic diphenylcyclopropenone sensitization with weekly scalp DPC. Germline V gene lookup returns CDR1 SGDLS and CDR2 YYNGEE. The J segment lost 0 bases and the V segment lost 2 bases, leaving 4 bases of the junction unmatched. CDR3 length equals 15 residues. The library tagged individual cDNA molecules with unique molecular identifiers. Original analysis: Ranging from about 20,000 to 750,000, TCR counts per sample had a median value of 95,638. In TCRdb, the RACE reads were re-called with MiXCR into one record per CDR3 protein. For this entry, the V and J calls and clone size follow TCRdb and not the study's own pipeline. The sample contains under 400,000 distinct CDR3 sequences, 5.1% of which appear only once.

The specimen was whole blood, collected in connection with sensitization to the hapten diphenylcyclopropenone (DPC). The TCR sequence derives from a woman aged 50 to 65 with alopecia areata. Some clones in this sample may be carry-over from other donors' samples. The chain carries TRBV9 and TRBJ2-7, with 8 bases matching TRBD2. The CDR3 DNA reads as TGTGCCAGCAGCGTGGGGGGGACTAGCTCCTACGAGCAGTACTTC. Amino acids: CASSVGGTSSYEQYF.